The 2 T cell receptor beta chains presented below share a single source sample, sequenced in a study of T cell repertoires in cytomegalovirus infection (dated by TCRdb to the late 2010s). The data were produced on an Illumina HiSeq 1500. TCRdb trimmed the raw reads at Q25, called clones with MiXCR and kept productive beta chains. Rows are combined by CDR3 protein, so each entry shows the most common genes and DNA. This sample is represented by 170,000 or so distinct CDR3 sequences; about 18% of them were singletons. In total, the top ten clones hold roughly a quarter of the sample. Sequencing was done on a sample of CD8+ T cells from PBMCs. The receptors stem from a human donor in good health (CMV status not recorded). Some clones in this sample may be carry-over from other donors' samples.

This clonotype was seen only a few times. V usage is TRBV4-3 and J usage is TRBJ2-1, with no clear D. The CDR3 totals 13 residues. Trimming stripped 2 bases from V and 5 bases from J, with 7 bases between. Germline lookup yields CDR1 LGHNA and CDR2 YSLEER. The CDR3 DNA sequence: TGCGCCAGCAGCCAACAGAAACACAATGAGCAGTTCTTC. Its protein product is CASSQQKHNEQFF.

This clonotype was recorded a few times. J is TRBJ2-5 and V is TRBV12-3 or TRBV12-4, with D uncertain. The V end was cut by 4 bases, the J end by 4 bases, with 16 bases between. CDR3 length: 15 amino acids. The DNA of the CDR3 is TGTGCCAGCAGTTCTTGGGGTGATCAAGGAGAGACCCAGTACTTC. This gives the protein CASSSWGDQGETQYF.